Sequencing of this T cell receptor (beta chain) was carried out in a study of regulatory T cells in long-lasting Graves disease. Study-level findings and limits: A reduction in accuracy may have resulted from the small sample size. TCR diversity was lower in persistent than newly diagnosed Graves' disease.

Documented time point: newly diagnosed GD, antithyroid drugs for less than 3 months. Following extraction of RNA from PBMCs, that RNA was used to make the TCR library. This clonotype has a count of ten or more. Its antigen is unknown. CDR3-region Arm-PCR and iRepertoire HTBI primers produced the TCR beta libraries. TCRdb passed the multiplex PCR reads through MiXCR, listing each CDR3 protein once. The top ten hold over 8.5% of the sample, which has about 440,000 distinct CDR3 sequences, roughly 15% seen once. In germline, CDR1 is SEHNR, CDR2 FQNEAQ (reference sequence). This CDR3 comprises 13 residues. V dropped 4 bases and J dropped 6 bases, with 13 bases sitting between them. This sample also appeared in a second study, on T cells in Graves' hyperthyroidism and ophthalmopathy.

The sequence was obtained from a woman under 40 with Graves disease. This sequence joins TRBV7-9 and TRBJ2-7, with D unclear. Sequencing used peripheral blood mononuclear cells (PBMCs), obtained at new diagnosis, from a patient treated with antithyroid drugs. CDR3: CASSSGKVREQYF. The CDR3, as DNA: TGTGCCAGCAGCTCCGGAAAGGTCCGCGAGCAGTACTTC.